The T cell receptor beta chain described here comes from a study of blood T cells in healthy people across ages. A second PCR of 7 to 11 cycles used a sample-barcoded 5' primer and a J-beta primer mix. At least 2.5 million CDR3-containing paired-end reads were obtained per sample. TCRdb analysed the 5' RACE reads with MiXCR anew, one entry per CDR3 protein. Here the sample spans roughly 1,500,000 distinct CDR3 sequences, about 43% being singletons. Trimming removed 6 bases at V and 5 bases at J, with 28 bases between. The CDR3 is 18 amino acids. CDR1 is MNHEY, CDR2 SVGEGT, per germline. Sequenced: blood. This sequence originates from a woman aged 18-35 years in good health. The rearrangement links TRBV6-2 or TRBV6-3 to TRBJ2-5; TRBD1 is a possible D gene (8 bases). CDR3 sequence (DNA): TGTGCCAGCAGCCTAACAGGGGGGGAGCTCGGTGTGAGGGAGACCCAGTACTTC. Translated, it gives CASSLTGGELGVRETQYF.